This paragraph reports one T cell receptor (beta chain). TCRdb reprocessed the 5' RACE reads via MiXCR and lists one record per CDR3 protein. The table shows 12,000 or so distinct CDR3 sequences, with roughly an eighth occurring only once. This CDR3 is built from 13 residues. V lost 4 bases, J lost 7 bases, and 6 bases stayed unmatched. Looked up from germline, CDR1 is SGHRS and CDR2 is YFSETQ. This entry comes from a study of spatial heterogeneity in lung cancer. The time point: sample taken at primary tumor resection. Unsorted samples of tumor, nontumor lung or frozen PBMC had their whole RNA sequenced.

The receptor was derived from a female donor with early-stage non-small cell lung cancer. The rearrangement joins TRBV5-1 to TRBJ1-2, with 8 bases aligning to TRBD1. Specimen: PBMCs, collected at surgery. The CDR3 DNA reads as TGCGCCAGCAGCCCGGGACAGGCCAGTGGCTACACCTTC. Translated, it gives CASSPGQASGYTF.